Below, one TCR beta chain is given with its context. Which antigen it targets is not known. No base qualities exist here, and no much larger clone lies one base off it. Preparation of the library involved 5' RACE. The run used an Illumina HiSeq 2000. Template switching added a universal primer binding site, and the final cDNA carried a unique molecular identifier that allowed TCR cDNA molecules to be counted accurately. Specific primers in the conserved constant-segment region were used to synthesize first-strand cDNA for the TCR alpha and beta chains. To control for contamination, every cDNA library was double barcoded, receiving both a SMART-Mk sample barcode and Illumina barcodes. Two successive PCR steps introduced TruSeq adapter sequences along with Illumina sample barcodes. Sequencing of the TCR alpha and beta cDNA libraries was done on the Illumina HiSeq platform using custom primers. Concerning the study's data processing: Unique molecular identifiers were extracted from raw reads with MiGEC, and CDR3 positions were determined with MiXCR. For each individual, recombination models were inferred using an EM algorithm with the repgenHMM and IGoR tools. Shared clonotype analysis was performed with the tcR package in R, normalizing sharing by the product of cloneset sizes. To study raw recombination free of thymic and clonal selection effects, out-of-frame nonproductive sequences were analyzed. The raw public data were reprocessed by TCRdb itself: fastp quality trimming at Q25, MiXCR clonotype calling, in-frame beta chains only. Identical CDR3 protein sequences are pooled into one entry, listed with their most common genes and DNA. TCRdb, not the original authors, processed these V and J calls. The sample includes about 1.7 million distinct CDR3 sequences, with under 35% observed a single time. Less than 0.35% of the sample is in the top ten clones.

The data originate from a study of identical twins (dated by TCRdb to between 2015 and 2016). With regard to the full study: The study deep-sequenced TCR alpha and beta repertoires from monozygotic twins, unrelated adults of various ages and cord blood to test whether fetal clonotypes persist. To rule out contamination, the twin experiments were replicated at different times with different library preparation protocols. Beyond this particular receptor, the publication reports: Excess twin sharing in beta out-of-frame sequences was weaker because fewer shared sequences lowered the signal-to-noise ratio. Compared with coincidental sharing between unrelated individuals, an excess of low generation-probability sequences was observed among out-of-frame TCR alpha sequences shared between twins. Conclusions relied on cross-sectional statistical analysis, since the same donors could not be followed over many years. Recombination models systematically underestimated out-of-frame TCR alpha sharing in monozygotic twins but agreed with sharing between unrelated individuals. Invariant T cells such as MAIT and iNKT could partly confound zero-insertion analyses, although diverse VJ usage argued against such confounding for most clonotypes. Fewer insertions were carried by abundant cord blood beta clonotypes, a similar but weaker trend appeared in young adult naive repertoires, and no such trend appeared in memory repertoires.

Every donor in the study was a healthy Caucasian. Sequenced material: cord blood. This TCR derives from a newborn girl in good health.

The nucleotide sequence reads TGTGCCATCAGAATACGGGGCTCGAACACTGAAGCTTTCTTT. It translates to CAIRIRGSNTEAFF. The rearrangement joined TRBV10-3 to TRBJ1-1; the D gene is perhaps TRBD1, on 5 matching bases. V and J are truncated by 6 bases and 1 base respectively, leaving an intervening sequence of 12 bases. The germline V gene supplies CDR1 ENHRY and CDR2 SYGVKD. From the cysteine up to the phenylalanine, the CDR3 has a length of 14 residues. Only the CDR3 DNA stays, 42 bases, in frame from base 1.